Shown below are 7 T cell receptor beta chains from a single sample sequenced in a study of T cell responses to AZD1222 COVID-19 vaccine. The repertoire was sequenced with immunoSEQ multiplex PCR; TCRdb's copy has only in-frame clones and lacks some. This sample has around 140,000 clones, with around 90% found just once. The starting material was peripheral blood, obtained on day 0 of AZD1222 vaccination. These receptors originate from an adult in good health.

The chain employs TRBV4-2 and TRBJ1-4; 11 positions agree with TRBD1. The CDR3 loop spans 13 amino acids. Germline CDR1 reads LGHNA; CDR2 reads YNFKEQ. The J segment lost 8 bases and the V segment lost 11 bases, leaving 7 bases of the junction unmatched. This chain's CDR3 is CAFRDRGSEKLFF. The CDR3 DNA is TGTGCCTTCCGGGACAGGGGGTCGGAAAAACTGTTTTTT.

The rearrangement links TRBV6-5 to TRBJ1-2, with D possibly being TRBD1 (5 bases). CDR3 length equals 14 residues. Germline values: CDR1 MNHEY, CDR2 SVGAGI. V was clipped by 2 bases and J by 2 bases, with 9 bases between them. CDR3 bases: TGTGCCAGCAGTTACGCGACAGAAAACTATGGCTACACCTTC. Translated: CASSYATENYGYTF.

This chain uses TRBV7-2 with TRBJ2-7; TRBD2 aligns across 8 bases. The length of the CDR3 is 18 residues. Germline CDR1 reads SGHTA; CDR2 reads FQGNSA. V shed 2 bases and J 0 bases; nucleotides not matched to a gene: 12. CDR3 amino acids: CASSLTSPLAGSSYEQYF. The CDR3 DNA reads TGTGCCAGCAGCTTAACATCCCCTCTAGCGGGTAGCTCCTACGAGCAGTACTTC.

The V call is TRBV7-3, the J call TRBJ2-1; 8 bases align to TRBD2. The CDR3 spans 17 residues. Germline CDR1 is SGHTA and CDR2 is FQGTGA. The ends lost 8 bases at V and 4 bases at J; junction bases unmatched: 16. The CDR3 here is CASLPHRHRGGYNEQFF. DNA of the CDR3: TGTGCCAGCCTCCCTCACCGCCACCGGGGGGGTTACAATGAGCAGTTCTTC.

The chain has TRBV6-6 and TRBJ2-1; TRBD2 is a possible D gene (6 bases). The CDR3 totals 15 residues. The V end lost 8 bases, the J end lost 1 base, and 15 bases lay between the germline ends. Germline CDR1 and CDR2: MNHNY and SVGAGI (reference sequence). Here the CDR3 DNA reads TGTGCCAGCCTCCGTTCGGGACTTTCCTACAATGAGCAGTTCTTC. This codes for CASLRSGLSYNEQFF.

This chain uses TRBV28 with TRBJ1-2, with no clear D. This CDR3 is built from 15 residues. Germline CDR1 and CDR2: MDHEN and SYDVKM. Trimming took 0 bases from V and 4 from J, leaving 12 bases between them. The CDR3, as DNA: TGTGCCAGCAGTTTATGGGAGGAGAGGATCTATGGCTACACCTTC. Its translation is CASSLWEERIYGYTF.

This clone was detected only once. This chain uses TRBV5-8 with TRBJ1-1; D is unresolved. V lost 0 bases to trimming and J lost 11 bases, with 20 bases between them. CDR1 is SGHTS and CDR2 is YDEGEE in the germline V gene. There are 15 residues in the CDR3. Written as DNA, the CDR3 is TGTGCCAGCAGCTTGGAGGTTTCTACGGGCCGCACCGCTTTCTTT. Its translation is CASSLEVSTGRTAFF.